A single sample gave rise to the 16 T cell receptor beta chains below, sequenced in a study of identical twins. MiXCR, run by TCRdb on the 5' RACE reads, gives a single entry per CDR3 protein. Of 500,000 to 650,000 distinct CDR3 sequences listed, under 8.5% are singletons. These data were also filed under a second study, of yellow fever vaccine responses in identical twins.

The sample was PBMCs. The receptors were gathered from a woman aged 18-29 years in good health.

There are a few counts of this clonotype. CDR3 residues: CASSKTPGGPNNEQFF. The CDR3 DNA sequence: TGTGCCAGCAGCAAGACCCCGGGGGGGCCTAACAATGAGCAGTTCTTC. The chain has TRBV7-2 and TRBJ2-1; 8 nucleotides match TRBD2. Per the germline V gene, CDR1 is SGHTA and CDR2 is FQGNSA. With V trimmed by 5 bases and J by 5 bases, 11 bases remained unmatched. There are 16 residues in the CDR3.

This chain uses TRBV11-2 with TRBJ1-2; D gene unclear. The ends were cut back, 4 bases at V and 3 bases at J, with 15 bases in the middle. The CDR3 sequence is 15 residues long. The germline V gene encodes CDR1 SGHAT and CDR2 FQNNGV. Written as DNA, the CDR3 is TGTGCCAGCAGCTCCCCGGCGGGTCCCCACTATGGCTACACCTTC. Protein: CASSSPAGPHYGYTF. Full variable domain (rest looked up from reference TRBV11-2 and TRBJ1-2): EAGVAQSPRYKIIEKRQSVAFWCNPISGHATLYWYQQILGQGPKLLIQFQNNGVVDDSQLPKDRFSAERLKGVDSTLKIQPAKLEDSAVYLCASSSPAGPHYGYTFGSGTRLTVV.

This clonotype turned up a few times. V is TRBV5-1 and J is TRBJ2-1; 11 positions match TRBD2. The CDR3 covers 15 residues. Germline lookup yields CDR1 SGHRS and CDR2 YFSETQ. V was pared by 5 bases and J by 6 bases, with 7 bases of the junction left unmatched. CDR3 in amino acids: CASRWTSGWFNEQFF. The CDR3, as DNA: TGCGCCAGCAGATGGACTAGCGGGTGGTTCAATGAGCAGTTCTTC.

At least ten counts were recorded for this clonotype. The chain is built from TRBV6-5 and TRBJ2-7; D not certain. Germline CDR1 and CDR2: MNHEY and SVGAGI. The CDR3 totals 15 residues. Trimming stripped 2 bases from V and 3 bases from J, with 14 bases between. CDR3 bases: TGTGCCAGCAGTTACCGGGCCCAGCCCTTCTACGAGCAGTACGTC. As protein: CASSYRAQPFYEQYV.

This chain links TRBV28 with TRBJ2-7; a possible D gene is TRBD2 (5 bases). CDR3 length: 13 amino acids. Trimming pared 3 bases from V and 2 bases from J, leaving 8 bases between. Germline assignment: CDR1 MDHEN and CDR2 SYDVKM. CDR3 in amino acids: CASSLVLAYEQYF. Here the CDR3 DNA reads TGTGCCAGCAGTTTGGTACTAGCCTACGAGCAGTACTTC.

This clonotype showed up just a few times. The V gene is TRBV29-1, the J gene TRBJ2-5, with D tentatively TRBD1 (5 bases). CDR1 and CDR2 (germline): SQVTM, ANQGSEA. CDR3 length equals 14 residues. The V gene lost 2 bases and the J gene lost 1 base, with 11 bases spanning the gap. CDR3 bases: TGCAGCGTTGAATCCCGACAGCTCCAAGAGACCCAGTACTTC. It specifies CSVESRQLQETQYF.

This clonotype was seen at least ten times. This chain joins TRBV12-3 or TRBV12-4 and TRBJ1-6; no definite D call. Trimming removed 2 bases at V and 9 bases at J, with 17 bases between. The CDR3 consists of 16 residues. In DNA form, the CDR3 reads TGTGCCAGCAGTTTAAGTCTAACACTCCTCACTTCACCCCTCCACTTT. Residues: CASSLSLTLLTSPLHF.

As DNA, the CDR3 is TGTGCCGCGAGGCCTACACTCACCGGGGAGCTGTTTTTT. It yields the protein CAARPTLTGELFF. The genes are TRBV15 and TRBJ2-2; D is ambiguous. V lost 11 bases and J lost 4, with 14 bases in between. This CDR3 comprises 13 residues. The V gene's germline CDR1 is LNHNV and CDR2 YYDKDF (reference sequence).

This clonotype was seen ten or more times. V usage is TRBV28 and J usage is TRBJ2-7, with 11 bases lining up with TRBD2. The length of the CDR3 is 18 residues. Germline V gene sequence: CDR1 MDHEN, CDR2 SYDVKM. The ends lost 8 bases at V and 3 bases at J; junction bases unmatched: 18. The CDR3 sequence is CASPPLGLAEALRYEQYF. The CDR3 coding sequence is TGTGCCAGCCCCCCGCTGGGACTAGCGGAAGCCCTCCGCTACGAGCAGTACTTC.

This clonotype showed up just a few times. This chain uses TRBV5-1 with TRBJ2-1, with 7 positions matching TRBD2. CDR3 size: 13 residues. CDR1 and CDR2 from the germline V gene are SGHRS and YFSETQ. V lost 4 bases to trimming and J lost 8 bases; unmatched junction nucleotides: 6. The CDR3 sequence is CASSVRTSYEQFF. The CDR3 nucleotides read TGCGCCAGCAGCGTGAGGACTAGTTATGAGCAGTTCTTC.

This clonotype was observed many times. Written as DNA, the CDR3 is TGTGCCAGCAGTTTGGTGGACAGATCTTACCGGGAGCTGTTTTTT. Its translation is CASSLVDRSYRELFF. The J gene is TRBJ2-2, the V gene TRBV12-3 or TRBV12-4, with D perhaps TRBD1 (6 bases). Trimming left V 3 bases short and J 9 bases short, with 17 bases between. CDR3 length equals 15 residues.

On this clonotype itself: The junction does not match germline at one end; this may be a read error. The V call is TRBV12-3 or TRBV12-4, the J call TRBJ2-1, with a tentative D call TRBD1 (5 bases). The CDR3 runs 16 residues. CDR3 sequence reads: CASSLTAKGSFNEQFF. The CDR3 bases are TGTGCCAGCAGCTTGACTGCTAAGGGGTCCTTCAATGAGCAGTTCTTC.

This clonotype occurred many times. The chain uses TRBV18 and TRBJ2-1; TRBD1 agrees at 9 bases. J gave up 6 bases and V 1 base, and 7 bases lay outside the gene matches. CDR1 is KGHSH and CDR2 is LQKENI in the germline V gene. This CDR3 has 16 residues. The CDR3 region has the DNA TGTGCCAGCTCACCACTGGGGACAGGGTCTTCCAATGAGCAGTTCTTC. This sequence encodes CASSPLGTGSSNEQFF.

J is TRBJ2-5 and V is TRBV5-1; 7 positions agree with TRBD1. After removal of 0 bases from V and 6 bases from J, the junction contained 5 bases not matched to a gene. Germline assignment: CDR1 SGHRS and CDR2 YFSETQ. CDR3 size: 14 residues. The CDR3 here is CASSLVSGQQTQYF. In DNA form, the CDR3 reads TGCGCCAGCAGCTTGGTGTCGGGACAGCAGACCCAGTACTTC.

This clonotype came up many times. The chain couples TRBV7-8 to TRBJ2-7; 14 bases align to TRBD2. Germline CDR1 and CDR2: SGHVS and FQNEAQ. This CDR3 contains 18 residues. The junction had 14 bases not matched to a gene; V was cut back by 5 bases and J by 5 bases. The DNA for the CDR3 is TGTGCCAGCAGCATTGACTGGGGGACTAGCGGGAGTTTCCACGAGCAGTACTTC. This translates into CASSIDWGTSGSFHEQYF. The full variable domain, rest sourced from reference TRBV7-8 and TRBJ2-7, is GAGVSQSPRYKVAKRGQDVALRCDPISGHVSLFWYQQALGQGPEFLTYFQNEAQLDKSGLPSDRFFAERPEGSVSTLKIQRTQQEDSAVYLCASSIDWGTSGSFHEQYFGPGTRLTVT.

This clonotype was picked up a small number of times. The chain has TRBV6-2 or TRBV6-3 and TRBJ2-7; D not certain. This CDR3 region has 13 residues. The V gene lost 3 bases and the J gene lost 2 bases, with 8 bases spanning the gap. Germline CDR1 and CDR2: MNHEY and SVGEGT. DNA for the CDR3: TGTGCCAGCAGTTATAGAGCTACCTACGAGCAGTACTTC. The encoded protein is CASSYRATYEQYF.